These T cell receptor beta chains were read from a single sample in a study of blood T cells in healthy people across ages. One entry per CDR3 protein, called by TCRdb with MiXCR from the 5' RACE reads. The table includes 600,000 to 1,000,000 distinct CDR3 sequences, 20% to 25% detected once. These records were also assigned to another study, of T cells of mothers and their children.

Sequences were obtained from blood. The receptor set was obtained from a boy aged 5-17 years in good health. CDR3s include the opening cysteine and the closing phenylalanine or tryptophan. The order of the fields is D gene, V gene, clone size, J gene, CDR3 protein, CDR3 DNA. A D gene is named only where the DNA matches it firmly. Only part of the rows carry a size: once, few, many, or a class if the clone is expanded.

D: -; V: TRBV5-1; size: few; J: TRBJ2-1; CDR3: CASSLDPTYNEQFF; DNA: TGCGCCAGCAGCCTGGATCCCACCTACAATGAGCAGTTCTTC
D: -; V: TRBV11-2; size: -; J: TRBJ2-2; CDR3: CASSLGQTSGELFF; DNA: TGTGCCAGCAGCTTAGGGCAGACATCCGGGGAGCTGTTTTTT
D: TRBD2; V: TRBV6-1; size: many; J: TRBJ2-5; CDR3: CASSDGGLAEETQYF; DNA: TGTGCCAGCAGTGACGGGGGACTAGCTGAAGAGACCCAGTACTTC
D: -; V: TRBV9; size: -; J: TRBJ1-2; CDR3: CASSTPIDSTNYGYTF; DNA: TGTGCCAGCAGCACCCCCATAGACAGCACTAACTATGGCTACACCTTC
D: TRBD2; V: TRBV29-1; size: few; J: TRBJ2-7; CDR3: CSVTTSGTYEQYF; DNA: TGCAGCGTTACAACTAGCGGGACCTACGAGCAGTACTTC
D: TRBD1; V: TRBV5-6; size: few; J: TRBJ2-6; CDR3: CASSHEYRGKQGAANVLTF; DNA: TGTGCCAGCAGCCATGAATATAGGGGAAAACAGGGGGCCGCCAACGTCCTGACTTTC
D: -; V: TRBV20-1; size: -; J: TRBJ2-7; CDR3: CSATLGAGTVDEQYF; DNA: TGCAGTGCTACCCTAGGGGCAGGGACCGTCGACGAGCAGTACTTC
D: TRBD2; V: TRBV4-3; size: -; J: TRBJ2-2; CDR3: CASSQDYSGGITGELFF; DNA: TGCGCCAGCAGCCAAGATTACAGCGGGGGGATCACCGGGGAGCTGTTTTTT
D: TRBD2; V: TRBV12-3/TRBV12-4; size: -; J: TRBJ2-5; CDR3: CASSGTSLQETQYF; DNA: TGTGCCAGCAGTGGGACTAGCCTCCAAGAGACCCAGTACTTC
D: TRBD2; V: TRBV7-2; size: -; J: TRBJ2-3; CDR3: CASSLDSGDTDTQYF; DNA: TGTGCCAGCAGCTTAGATAGCGGGGACACAGATACGCAGTATTTT
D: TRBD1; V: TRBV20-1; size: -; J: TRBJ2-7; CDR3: CSARDRRLYEQYF; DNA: TGCAGTGCGAGGGACAGGAGATTATACGAGCAGTACTTC
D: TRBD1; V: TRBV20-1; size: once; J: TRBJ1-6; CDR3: CSARDHGQGGYNSPLHF; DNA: TGCAGTGCTAGAGATCACGGACAGGGAGGCTATAATTCACCCCTCCACTTT
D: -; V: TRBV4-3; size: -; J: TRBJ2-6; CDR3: CASSQEGPLDSGANVLTF; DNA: TGCGCCAGCAGCCAAGAAGGCCCGCTCGACTCTGGGGCCAACGTCCTGACTTTC
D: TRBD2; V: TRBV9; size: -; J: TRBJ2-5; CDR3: CASSVAGTIQETQYF; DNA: TGTGCCAGCAGCGTCGCCGGGACTATACAAGAGACCCAGTACTTC
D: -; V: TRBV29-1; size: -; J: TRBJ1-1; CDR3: CSVGLVGHGRDTEAFF; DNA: TGCAGCGTCGGCCTCGTAGGGCACGGGAGAGACACTGAAGCTTTCTTT
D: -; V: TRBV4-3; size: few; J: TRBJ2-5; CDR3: CASSQVRGYEQHF; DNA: TGCGCCAGCAGCCAAGTCCGGGGATACGAGCAGCACTTC
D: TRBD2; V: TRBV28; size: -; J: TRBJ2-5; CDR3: CASIWRGRLAGVETQYF; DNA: TGTGCCAGCATCTGGAGGGGGCGACTAGCGGGGGTAGAGACCCAGTACTTC
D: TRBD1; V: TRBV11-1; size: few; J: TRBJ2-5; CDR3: CASSPKTGKPPYEQYF; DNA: TGTGCCAGCAGCCCGAAGACAGGGAAACCCCCCTATGAGCAGTACTTC
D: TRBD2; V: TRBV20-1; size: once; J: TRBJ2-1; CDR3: CSARVLALSSYNEQFF; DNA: TGCAGTGCTAGAGTACTAGCGTTGAGCTCCTACAATGAGCAGTTCTTC
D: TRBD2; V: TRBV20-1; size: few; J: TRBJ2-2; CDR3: CSAPTSGTGELFF; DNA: TGCAGTGCCCCGACTAGCGGCACCGGGGAGCTGTTTTTT
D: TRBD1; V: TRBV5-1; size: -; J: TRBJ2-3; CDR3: CASSRGTGKGTDTQYF; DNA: TGCGCCAGCAGCCGAGGGACAGGGAAAGGCACAGATACGCAGTATTTT
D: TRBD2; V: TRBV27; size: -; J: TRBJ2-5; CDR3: CASSLIAGGGERTQYF; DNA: TGTGCCAGCAGTTTAATAGCGGGAGGCGGGGAACGGACCCAGTACTTC
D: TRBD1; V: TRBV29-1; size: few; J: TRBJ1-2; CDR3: CSVQPPGQGAAGYTF; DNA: TGCAGCGTTCAACCCCCGGGACAGGGGGCTGCTGGCTACACCTTC
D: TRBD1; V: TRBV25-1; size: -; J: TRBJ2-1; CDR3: CASSDYLAAGGSYNEQFF; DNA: TGTGCCAGCAGTGATTATTTGGCGGCAGGGGGCTCCTACAATGAGCAGTTCTTC
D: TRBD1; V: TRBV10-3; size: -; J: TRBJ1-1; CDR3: CAAGTGETEAFF; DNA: TGTGCCGCGGGGACAGGGGAGACTGAAGCTTTCTTT
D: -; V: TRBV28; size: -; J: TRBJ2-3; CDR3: CASSPRRTAIDTQYF; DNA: TGTGCCAGCAGTCCCCGGAGGACTGCCATAGATACGCAGTATTTT
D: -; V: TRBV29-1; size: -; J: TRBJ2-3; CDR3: CSFDWADTQYF; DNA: TGCAGCTTTGATTGGGCAGATACGCAGTATTTT
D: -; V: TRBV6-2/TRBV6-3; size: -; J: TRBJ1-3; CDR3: CASSASGTSRNTIYF; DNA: TGTGCCAGCAGCGCATCTGGGACAAGCAGAAACACCATATATTTT
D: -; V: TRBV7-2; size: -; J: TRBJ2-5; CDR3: CASSPRREIQYF; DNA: TGTGCCAGCAGCCCCCGACGGGAGATCCAGTACTTC
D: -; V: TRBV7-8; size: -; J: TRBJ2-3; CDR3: CASSLGRTTPTDTQYF; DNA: TGTGCCAGCAGCTTAGGAAGGACTACCCCCACAGATACGCAGTATTTT
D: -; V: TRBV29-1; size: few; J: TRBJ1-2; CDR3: CSVDPPGDGYTF; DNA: TGCAGCGTTGATCCCCCAGGGGATGGCTACACCTTC
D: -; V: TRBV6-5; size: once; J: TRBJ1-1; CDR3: CASSYTRDGTEAFF; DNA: TGTGCCAGCAGTTACACCAGGGACGGCACTGAAGCTTTCTTT
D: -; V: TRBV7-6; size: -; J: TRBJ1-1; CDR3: CASSSDFQGSPEAFF; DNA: TGTGCCAGCAGCTCGGATTTCCAGGGTAGCCCTGAAGCTTTCTTT
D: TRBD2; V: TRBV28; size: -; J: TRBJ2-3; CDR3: CASRDPGLAGVDTQYF; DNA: TGTGCCAGCAGAGATCCGGGACTAGCGGGAGTAGATACGCAGTATTTT
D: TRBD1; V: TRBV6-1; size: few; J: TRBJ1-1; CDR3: CASSEWDKTGGAFF; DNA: TGTGCCAGCAGTGAATGGGACAAAACAGGGGGAGCTTTCTTT
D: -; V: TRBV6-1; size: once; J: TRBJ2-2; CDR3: CASSGIGGVPGELFF; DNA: TGTGCCAGCAGTGGGATAGGGGGGGTCCCCGGGGAGCTGTTTTTT
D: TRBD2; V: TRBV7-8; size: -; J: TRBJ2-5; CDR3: CASSLATTSAGRAQYF; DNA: TGTGCCAGCAGCTTAGCTACAACTAGCGCCGGTAGGGCCCAGTACTTC
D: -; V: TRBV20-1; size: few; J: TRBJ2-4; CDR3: CSAEEGPKNIQYF; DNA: TGCAGTGCTGAGGAGGGACCCAAAAACATTCAGTACTTC
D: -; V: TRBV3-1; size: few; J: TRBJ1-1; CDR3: CASSPVDLTEAFF; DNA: TGTGCCAGCAGCCCCGTGGATCTCACTGAAGCTTTCTTT
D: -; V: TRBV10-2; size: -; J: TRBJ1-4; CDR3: CASSEGYHLGGEKLFF; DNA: TGCGCCAGCAGTGAGGGTTACCATCTAGGAGGGGAAAAACTGTTTTTT
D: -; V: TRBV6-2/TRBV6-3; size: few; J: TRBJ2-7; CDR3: CASSYSLRLYEQYF; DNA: TGTGCCAGCAGTTACTCATTAAGGCTCTACGAGCAGTACTTC
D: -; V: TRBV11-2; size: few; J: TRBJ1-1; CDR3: CASSLDQAGAFF; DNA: TGTGCCAGCAGCTTAGATCAAGCTGGAGCTTTCTTT
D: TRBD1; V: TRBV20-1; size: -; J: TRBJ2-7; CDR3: CSAGKTGNYEQYF; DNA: TGCAGTGCTGGAAAGACAGGGAACTACGAGCAGTACTTC
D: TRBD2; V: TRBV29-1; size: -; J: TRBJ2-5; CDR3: CSVESREWLLETQYF; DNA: TGCAGCGTTGAGTCGCGGGAGTGGCTTCTAGAGACCCAGTACTTC
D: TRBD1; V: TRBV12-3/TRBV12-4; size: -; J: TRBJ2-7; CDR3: CASSYGTGGLNEQYF; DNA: TGTGCCAGCAGTTATGGGACAGGTGGTCTGAACGAGCAGTACTTC
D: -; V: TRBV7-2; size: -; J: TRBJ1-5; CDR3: CASSRSEFEPQHF; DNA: TGTGCCAGCAGCCGATCAGAGTTTGAGCCCCAGCATTTT
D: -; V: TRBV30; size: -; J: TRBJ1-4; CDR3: CAWSLVAGDEKLFF; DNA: TGTGCCTGGAGTCTTGTCGCGGGGGATGAAAAACTGTTTTTT
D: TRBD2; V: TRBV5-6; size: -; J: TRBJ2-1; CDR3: CASSLSPTSGGLYNEQFF; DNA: TGTGCCAGCAGCTTGTCCCCGACTAGCGGGGGGCTTTACAATGAGCAGTTCTTC
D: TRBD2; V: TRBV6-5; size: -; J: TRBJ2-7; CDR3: CASSYSPGGYEQYF; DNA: TGTGCCAGCAGTTACTCGCCGGGGGGCTACGAGCAGTACTTC
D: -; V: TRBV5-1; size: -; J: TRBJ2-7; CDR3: CASSLGQLGAYEQYF; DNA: TGCGCCAGCAGCTTAGGGCAGTTGGGGGCCTACGAGCAGTACTTC
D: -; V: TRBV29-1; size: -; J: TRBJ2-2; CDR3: CSVDLDGNTGELFF; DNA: TGCAGCGTTGATCTCGATGGGAACACCGGGGAGCTGTTTTTT